This entry lists 25 T cell receptor beta chains sequenced from one sample in a study of blood T cell repertoires in COVID-19. Clones were sequenced by immunoSEQ multiplex PCR, and TCRdb holds only the in-frame ones, with some missing. Altogether a few hundred thousand clones are present, around 85% being singletons, with the ten largest covering 3.5% to 4%. Sequencing was done on a sample of peripheral blood. The receptors originated from a woman younger than 30 with acute or convalescent COVID-19.

The V and J genes are TRBV5-6 and TRBJ2-7; D might be TRBD2 (6 bases). The CDR3 is 16 amino acids. V lost 1 base to trimming and J lost 0 bases, with 14 bases between them. CDR1 SGHDT and CDR2 YYEEEE come from the germline V gene. CDR3 amino acids: CASSLTGEFVSYEQYF. CDR3 DNA sequence: TGTGCCAGCAGCTTGACGGGAGAATTCGTCTCCTACGAGCAGTACTTC.

The gene calls are TRBV18 and TRBJ2-7, with D possibly being TRBD1 (5 bases). V was trimmed by 1 base and J by 5 bases, leaving 21 bases between them. CDR1 and CDR2 (germline): KGHSH, LQKENI. The CDR3 sequence is 17 residues long. CDR3 in amino acids: CASSPRMPRTPSHEQYF. CDR3 DNA: TGTGCCAGCTCACCACGGATGCCCAGGACACCATCCCACGAGCAGTACTTC.

V is TRBV5-6 and J is TRBJ2-4; a possible D gene is TRBD2 (5 bases). This CDR3 is built from 16 residues. The V end was cut by 4 bases, the J end by 3 bases, with 17 bases between. Germline-derived CDR1 and CDR2 are SGHDT and YYEEEE. The CDR3 DNA reads as TGTGCCAGCAGCCAGACCTTAAGCGGAGGCAAAAACATTCAGTACTTC. It is translated as CASSQTLSGGKNIQYF.

The chain combines TRBV9 with TRBJ2-2; 12 nucleotides match TRBD2. Germline V lookup: CDR1 SGDLS, CDR2 YYNGEE. This CDR3 has 17 residues. The junction had 7 bases not matched to a gene; V was cut back by 3 bases and J by 4 bases. The CDR3 sequence: CASSALAGGAGTGELFF. In DNA form, the CDR3 reads TGTGCCAGCAGCGCCCTAGCGGGGGGGGCGGGCACCGGGGAGCTGTTTTTT.

The chain joins TRBV6-5 to TRBJ1-4; possibly TRBD1 for D (6 bases). Per the germline V gene, CDR1 is MNHEY and CDR2 is SVGAGI. The CDR3 sequence is 14 residues long. Trimming removed 5 bases from V and 8 bases from J, with 15 bases in between. The CDR3: CASSTGQLHEKLFF. In DNA, the CDR3 is TGTGCCAGCAGTACCGGACAGCTCCACGAAAAACTGTTTTTT.

This chain joins TRBV28 and TRBJ1-5; D is ambiguous. The V gene lost 6 bases and the J gene lost 2 bases, with 11 bases spanning the gap. The CDR3 totals 14 residues. In germline, CDR1 is MDHEN, CDR2 SYDVKM. For the CDR3, the DNA is TGTGCCAGCAGGAGGCGGGGTGGCAATCAGCCCCAGCATTTT. This translates into CASRRRGGNQPQHF.

The genes are TRBV21-1 and TRBJ1-4; the D call in the table, TRBD1, was not verified against the DNA. TRBV21-1 is listed as a pseudogene. CDR3 length equals 20 residues. The CDR3 coding sequence is TGTGCCAGCCGGCCCGACAGGGAGTTTGTCGGGTTGTCAACTAATGAAAAACTGTTTTTT. Translating gives CASRPDREFVGLSTNEKLFF.

The chain has TRBV5-4 and TRBJ1-1, with 9 bases lining up with TRBD1. CDR1 and CDR2 (germline): SGHNT, YYREEE (reference sequence). This CDR3 has 15 amino acids. V lost 1 base, J lost 4 bases, and 5 bases stayed unmatched. CDR3 amino acids: CASSLTGTGLTEAFF. In DNA, the CDR3 is TGTGCCAGCAGCTTGACTGGGACAGGGCTCACTGAAGCTTTCTTT.

The rearrangement links TRBV5-6 to TRBJ1-1, with D possibly matching TRBD1 (5 bases). The CDR3 covers 14 residues. Trimming pared 2 bases from V and 0 bases from J, leaving 8 bases between. Germline lookup yields CDR1 SGHDT and CDR2 YYEEEE. The CDR3 DNA is TGTGCCAGCAGCTTAGACAGATTGAACACTGAAGCTTTCTTT. This gives the protein CASSLDRLNTEAFF.

This clone has a handful of counts. The rearrangement joins TRBV6-4 to TRBJ2-1, with TRBD1 matching over 9 bases. Germline V CDR1 and CDR2: MRHNA, SNTAGT. The V gene end was trimmed by 4 bases and the J gene end by 7 bases; junction bases not matched to a gene: 5. The CDR3 contains 14 residues. The CDR3 is CASSARDRVNEQFF. The CDR3 DNA reads as TGTGCCAGCAGTGCCCGGGACAGGGTGAATGAGCAGTTCTTC.

The V and J genes are TRBV10-3 and TRBJ2-5; TRBD2 matches at 10 bases. Germline CDR1 ENHRY, CDR2 SYGVKD. V shed 4 bases, J shed 5 bases, and the junction held 10 bases outside the gene matches. The CDR3 totals 16 residues. The CDR3 is CAISGGAASGGETQYF. The DNA for the CDR3 is TGTGCCATCAGTGGGGGGGCAGCTAGCGGGGGCGAGACCCAGTACTTC.

The chain has TRBV2 and TRBJ1-2; the match to TRBD1 covers 12 bases. Per the germline V gene, CDR1 is SNHLY and CDR2 is FYNNEI. The CDR3 sequence is 17 residues long. Trimming took 6 bases from V and 5 from J; bases not matched to a gene: 13. The chain's CDR3 is CASRTGTGGDLTYGYTF. The CDR3 region has the DNA TGTGCCAGCAGAACAGGGACAGGGGGCGACCTGACTTATGGCTACACCTTC.

The chain employs TRBV7-3 and TRBJ2-2, with 11 bases fitting TRBD2. Germline trimming cut 3 bases from V and 0 bases from J; bases unmatched to any gene: 15. The CDR3 is 21 amino acids. The germline gives CDR1 SGHTA, CDR2 FQGTGA. In DNA, the CDR3 is TGTGCCAGCAGCTTTAGCGGGGGGGCCCCCACAAAGATCGCGAACACCGGGGAGCTGTTTTTT. Protein product: CASSFSGGAPTKIANTGELFF.

The rearrangement joins TRBV4-1 to TRBJ2-7, with 15 bases fitting TRBD2. V was clipped by 3 bases and J by 3 bases; unmatched bases: 9. The CDR3 extends over 18 amino acids. From germline, CDR1 is MGHRA and CDR2 YSYEKL. CDR3: CASSQWTSGGAGVYEQYF. CDR3 nucleotide sequence: TGCGCCAGCAGCCAGTGGACTAGCGGGGGGGCAGGGGTCTACGAGCAGTACTTC.

The CDR3 DNA sequence: TGTGCCACCAGCAGAGCCCGGGACAGCCTACAAGAGACCCAGTACTTC. It is translated as CATSRARDSLQETQYF. The J gene is TRBJ2-5, the V gene TRBV15, with 7 bases fitting TRBD1. V trimming: 1 base; J trimming: 2 bases; junction bases outside the gene matches: 7. The CDR3 loop spans 16 amino acids. Germline values: CDR1 LNHNV, CDR2 YYDKDF (reference sequence).

This rearrangement joins TRBV4-1 to TRBJ2-4; TRBD1 might be the D (6 bases). The CDR3 is 17 amino acids. The V end lost 3 bases, the J end lost 0 bases, and 15 bases lay between the germline ends. Germline values: CDR1 MGHRA, CDR2 YSYEKL. CDR3 loop: CASSQNPTGLAKNIQYF. CDR3 bases: TGCGCCAGCAGCCAGAACCCGACAGGTCTAGCCAAAAACATTCAGTACTTC.

The CDR3, as DNA: TGTGCCAGCAGTTCGATGGGAGGGTACGAGCAGTACTTC. The encoded protein is CASSSMGGYEQYF. This sequence joins TRBV27 and TRBJ2-7, with 7 bases lining up with TRBD2. The V gene's germline CDR1 is MNHEY and CDR2 SMNVEV (reference sequence). V shed 4 bases, J shed 4 bases, and the junction held 4 bases outside the gene matches. There are 13 residues in the CDR3.

The chain's CDR3 is CASSSQFIYGYTF. The CDR3 DNA sequence: TGTGCCAGCAGCTCACAATTTATCTATGGCTACACCTTC. The chain has TRBV14 and TRBJ1-2; D is undetermined. V lost 5 bases and J 4 bases, leaving 11 bases between the germline ends. Germline lookup yields CDR1 SGHDN and CDR2 FVKESK. The CDR3 has 13 amino acids. The complete variable domain, with remaining parts taken from reference TRBV14 and TRBJ1-2, reads EAGVTQFPSHSVIEKGQTVTLRCDPISGHDNLYWYRRVMGKEIKFLLHFVKESKQDESGMPNNRFLAERTGGTYSTLKVQPAELEDSGVYFCASSSQFIYGYTFGSGTRLTVV.

The V gene is TRBV30, the J gene TRBJ1-2; 7 bases line up with TRBD1. The CDR3 length is 15 residues. V was clipped by 0 bases and J by 0 bases; unmatched bases: 4. CDR1 is GTSNPN, CDR2 SVGIG, per germline (reference sequence). CDR3 DNA sequence: TGTGCCTGGAGTGTCCCGACAGGGTCTAACTATGGCTACACCTTC. Translated, it gives CAWSVPTGSNYGYTF. The whole variable domain, filled in from reference TRBV30 and TRBJ1-2, reads SQTIHQWPATLVQPVGSPLSLECTVEGTSNPNLYWYRQAAGRGLQLLFYSVGIGQISSEVPQNLSASRPQDRQFILSSKKLLLSDSGFYLCAWSVPTGSNYGYTFGSGTRLTVV.

CDR3 DNA: TGTGCCAGCAGCTTGGGGAGTAGCGGGAGTTTTCGCACAGATACGCAGTATTTT. It yields the protein CASSLGSSGSFRTDTQYF. The J gene is TRBJ2-3, the V gene TRBV5-4; TRBD2 matches at 9 bases. After removal of 0 bases from V and 1 base from J, the junction contained 9 bases not matched to a gene. This CDR3 spans 18 amino acids. Germline CDR1 reads SGHNT; CDR2 reads YYREEE (reference sequence).

This chain connects TRBV7-8 to TRBJ1-1; D is uncertain. Germline loops: CDR1 SGHVS, CDR2 FQNEAQ. Trimming removed 2 bases at V and 1 base at J, with 2 bases between. The CDR3 has 12 amino acids. The chain's CDR3 is CASSLQNTEAFF. CDR3 in DNA: TGTGCCAGCAGCTTACAGAACACTGAAGCTTTCTTT.

The chain joins TRBV20-1 to TRBJ1-3, with 9 positions matching TRBD1. Germline values: CDR1 DFQATT, CDR2 SNEGSKA (reference sequence). V shed 3 bases and J 4 bases; nucleotides not matched to a gene: 13. The CDR3 has 17 amino acids. The CDR3 sequence: CSASRDRDEFVGNTIYF. CDR3 in DNA: TGCAGTGCTAGTAGGGACAGGGATGAGTTTGTGGGAAACACCATATATTTT.

The V call is TRBV7-3, the J call TRBJ1-4; D call uncertain. This CDR3 is 14 amino acids long. V lost 6 bases, J lost 5 bases, and 13 bases lay in between. CDR1 and CDR2 from the germline V gene are SGHTA and FQGTGA. The CDR3 sequence: CASSLRKSNEKLFF. In DNA, the CDR3 is TGTGCCAGCAGTTTACGAAAAAGCAATGAAAAACTGTTTTTT.

The chain joins TRBV2 to TRBJ1-4, with 8 positions matching TRBD1. CDR3 length equals 13 residues. Unmatched junction bases numbered 5, after V lost 6 bases and J lost 8 bases. CDR1 and CDR2 from the germline V gene are SNHLY and FYNNEI. CDR3 sequence (DNA): TGTGCCAGCAGGCCAGGGGGCGGAGAAAAACTGTTTTTT. Translating gives CASRPGGGEKLFF. Combining the CDR3 with reference TRBV2 and TRBJ1-4 gives the whole variable domain EPEVTQTPSHQVTQMGQEVILRCVPISNHLYFYWYRQILGQKVEFLVSFYNNEISEKSEIFDDQFSVERPDGSNFTLKIRSTKLEDSAMYFCASRPGGGEKLFFGSGTQLSVL.

The chain combines TRBV5-4 with TRBJ2-5; 7 bases line up with TRBD1. This CDR3 region has 15 residues. V lost 4 bases, J lost 1 base, and 7 bases stayed unmatched. In germline, CDR1 is SGHNT, CDR2 YYREEE (reference sequence). CDR3 region: CASSQGGQTQETQYF. For the CDR3, the DNA is TGTGCCAGCAGCCAAGGGGGACAGACCCAAGAGACCCAGTACTTC.